Listed below are T cell receptor beta chains from one sample, sequenced in a study of T cell responses to AZD1222 COVID-19 vaccine. Data came from immunoSEQ multiplex PCR; TCRdb stores just in-frame clones and leaves some out. The sample holds around 58,000 clones, about 86% seen once. Here the sequenced sample was peripheral blood, taken on day 0 of AZD1222 vaccination. The source of these receptors is an adult in good health. Both conserved end residues are part of each CDR3. The D gene is left open where the match is weak. Clone sizes are given selectively: once, few, many, or a class where the clone is expanded.

clone size	D gene	V gene	J gene	CDR3 DNA	CDR3 protein
-	-	TRBV3-1/TRBV3-2	TRBJ2-2	TGTGCCAGCAGCCAATCTTACACCGGGGAGCTGTTTTTT	CASSQSYTGELFF
few	-	TRBV5-1	TRBJ1-2	TGCGCCAGCAGCTTGGCGGCAGCTTCTGATGGCTACACCTTC	CASSLAAASDGYTF
-	-	TRBV18	TRBJ2-2	TGTGCCAGCTCACCACCGGGACACAACACCGGGGAGCTGTTTTTT	CASSPPGHNTGELFF
-	-	TRBV2	TRBJ1-5	TGTGCCAGCAGCCAGAGATGGGGGAGCAATCAGCCCCAGCATTTT	CASSQRWGSNQPQHF
-	-	TRBV6-1	TRBJ1-5	TGTGCCAGCAGTGAACCAACCCTGGGGAGGGGGGCCAATCAGCCCCAGCATTTT	CASSEPTLGRGANQPQHF
-	-	TRBV9	TRBJ2-1	TGTGCCAGCAGCGTAGTAGGGGCCAGCTCCTACAATGAGCAGTTCTTC	CASSVVGASSYNEQFF
-	-	TRBV9	TRBJ1-3	TGTGCCAGCAATCAGGGCGGTTCTGGAAACACCATATATTTT	CASNQGGSGNTIYF
once	-	TRBV7-9	TRBJ2-1	TGTGCCAGCAGCGCCATCCAGGGACAGTTCTTC	CASSAIQGQFF
-	TRBD2	TRBV5-4	TRBJ2-3	TGTGCCAGCAGCTTGGGTATTAGCGGGAGTTCCGATACGCAGTATTTT	CASSLGISGSSDTQYF
-	-	TRBV6-5	TRBJ2-1	TGTGCCAGCAGCCGCAGTGGGCATGAGCAGTTCTTC	CASSRSGHEQFF
-	-	TRBV19	TRBJ1-2	TGTGCCAGTAGTAGGTTCGGACAAACTAACTATGGCTACACCTTC	CASSRFGQTNYGYTF
few	-	TRBV6-1	TRBJ1-2	TGTGCCAGCAGTGAACAGGCCAAGGGGTATGGCTACACCTTC	CASSEQAKGYGYTF
-	TRBD1	TRBV5-4	TRBJ2-7	TGTGCCAGCAGCTCCGGGACAGGGGTGTTCGAGCAGTACTTC	CASSSGTGVFEQYF
-	-	TRBV2	TRBJ1-2	TGTGCCAGCAGGGGGGTGGCGGGCGCGAATGGCTACACCTTC	CASRGVAGANGYTF
-	-	TRBV19	TRBJ1-2	TGTGCCAGTAGTATAGGGGGTGGCGGCTACACCTTC	CASSIGGGGYTF
-	-	TRBV7-9	TRBJ2-1	TGTGCCAGCAGCTACGGGCCCAAGCCGTTCTTC	CASSYGPKPFF
-	TRBD1	TRBV7-3	TRBJ1-2	TGTGCCAGCAGCGCGACCGGGACAGACTATGGCTACACCTTC	CASSATGTDYGYTF
-	TRBD1	TRBV7-8	TRBJ1-2	TGTGCCAGCAGCTTACGCATTAGACAGGGGTCCGACTATGGCTACACCTTC	CASSLRIRQGSDYGYTF
once	-	TRBV7-3	TRBJ1-2	TGTGCCAGCAGTTTGGGACCTCCCCTAGGAGGCTACACCTTC	CASSLGPPLGGYTF
-	-	TRBV6-5	TRBJ2-7	TGTGCCAGCGGAGACTATCCGGGCGAGCAGTACTTC	CASGDYPGEQYF
-	-	TRBV28	TRBJ2-7	TGTGCCAGCAGTTTAGCAGGGGCCTCGACTCACGAGCAGTACTTC	CASSLAGASTHEQYF
once	-	TRBV28	TRBJ1-4	TGTGCCAGCAGTTTGACGTCGCTACGTGAAAAACTGTTTTTT	CASSLTSLREKLFF
once	TRBD2	TRBV7-6	TRBJ2-1	TGTGCCAGCAGCCAGCGGGGACCTTCCTCGGGGGGGTACAATGAGCAGTTCTTC	CASSQRGPSSGGYNEQFF
-	-	TRBV19	TRBJ2-7	TGTGCCAGTAGTATAGATGGCAGGGGCTACGAGCAGTACTTC	CASSIDGRGYEQYF
-	-	TRBV19	TRBJ1-1	TGTGCCAGTAGTAGGCCGGGACCGTCTTTCTTT	CASSRPGPSFF
-	TRBD1	TRBV7-9	TRBJ2-7	TGTGCCAGCAGCTCGCAGGGGGCGCTTAACGAGCAGTACTTC	CASSSQGALNEQYF
-	-	TRBV19	TRBJ1-6	TGTGCCAGTAGTATGATCGGGGCTTCACCCCTCCACTTT	CASSMIGASPLHF
-	TRBD1	TRBV7-2	TRBJ1-3	TGTGCCAGCAGCGAACAGGGGGCTGGAAACACCATATATTTT	CASSEQGAGNTIYF
few	-	TRBV5-4	TRBJ1-1	TGTGCCAGCAGCTTTAGGGCCTGGAACACTGAAGCTTTCTTT	CASSFRAWNTEAFF
-	-	TRBV5-1	TRBJ2-7	TGCGCCAGCAGCCCCAGGACACCATTCTACGAGCAGTACTTC	CASSPRTPFYEQYF
-	TRBD1	TRBV29-1	TRBJ2-3	TGCAGCGTCTGGACAGGGCCCACAGATACGCAGTATTTT	CSVWTGPTDTQYF
-	TRBD1	TRBV27	TRBJ1-5	TGTGCCAGCAACGAACAGGGGCCGAATCAGCCCCAGCATTTT	CASNEQGPNQPQHF
-	-	TRBV6-6	TRBJ1-5	TGTGCCAGCAGTCTAGGTGGGGGATCCAGGAGCAATCAGCCCCAGCATTTT	CASSLGGGSRSNQPQHF
-	-	TRBV28	TRBJ1-2	TGTGCCAGCAGTTTCCCCCCGACAGGCGCTGGCTACACCTTC	CASSFPPTGAGYTF
once	-	TRBV11-2	TRBJ2-5	TGTGCCAGCAGCTTGGCCCGGGGCCAAGAGACCCAGTACTTC	CASSLARGQETQYF
-	-	TRBV6-5	TRBJ2-5	TGTGCCAGCAGTTACACCTTCAGCGGACGGGAGACCCAGTACTTC	CASSYTFSGRETQYF
-	-	TRBV10-3	TRBJ2-6	TGTGCCATCAGTTCGACAGAGCTGAGCTCTGGGGCCAACGTCCTGACTTTC	CAISSTELSSGANVLTF
once	-	TRBV5-6	TRBJ1-2	TGTGCCAGCAGTGATGCGCCCGACAGGAGCTATGGCTACACCTTC	CASSDAPDRSYGYTF
-	TRBD1	TRBV5-1	TRBJ2-7	TGCGCCAGCAGCTTGGAGGGTAAAAACAGGGGGCGATCCTACGAGCAGTACTTC	CASSLEGKNRGRSYEQYF